The clone carrying this TCR beta chain was detected many times. Its specificity is not known. This sample stems from a study of glioma-infiltrating T cells. Study-wide findings and caveats: Tissue-blood divergence was below expectation in non-neoplastic patients, above in gliomas.

Germline V lookup: CDR1 LGHNA, CDR2 YNFKEQ. With 2 bases removed from V and 7 bases from J, the gap between germline ends came to 21 bases. The CDR3 has 18 residues. TCR alpha and beta CDR3 regions were amplified from RNA using iRepertoire nested multiplex PCR. MiXCR, run by TCRdb on the multiplex PCR reads, gives a single entry per CDR3 protein. Of about 140,000 distinct CDR3 sequences listed, 39% were seen once; the top ten hold 15% to 25%. V usage is TRBV4-2 and J usage is TRBJ1-6; D gene ambiguous. This TCR was sampled from a human donor with low-grade glioma or glioblastoma, undergoing nonglioma brain surgery, or in good health (not recorded which). Sequencing was carried out using glioma tissue, nonneoplastic brain tissue, or PBMCs (not recorded which). The CDR3 protein is CASSQQRVGSLNNSPLHF. The CDR3 DNA is TGTGCCAGCAGCCAACAAAGGGTGGGGTCACTGAACAATTCACCCCTCCACTTT.